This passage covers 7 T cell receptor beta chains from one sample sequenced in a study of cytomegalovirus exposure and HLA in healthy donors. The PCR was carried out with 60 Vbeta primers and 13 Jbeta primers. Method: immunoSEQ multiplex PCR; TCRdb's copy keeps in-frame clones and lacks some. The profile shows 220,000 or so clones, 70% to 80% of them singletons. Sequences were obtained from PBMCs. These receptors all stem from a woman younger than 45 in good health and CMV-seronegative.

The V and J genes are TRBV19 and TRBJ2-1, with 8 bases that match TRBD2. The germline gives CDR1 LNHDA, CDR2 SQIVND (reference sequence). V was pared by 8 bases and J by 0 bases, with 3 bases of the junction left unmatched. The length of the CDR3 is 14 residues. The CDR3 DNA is TGTGCCAGTTCGAGCGGGAGCTCCTACAATGAGCAGTTCTTC. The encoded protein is CASSSGSSYNEQFF. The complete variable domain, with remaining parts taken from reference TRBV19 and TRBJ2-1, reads DGGITQSPKYLFRKEGQNVTLSCEQNLNHDAMYWYRQDPGQGLRLIYYSQIVNDFQKGDIAEGYSVSREKKESFPLTVTSAQKNPTAFYLCASSSGSSYNEQFFGPGTRLTVL.

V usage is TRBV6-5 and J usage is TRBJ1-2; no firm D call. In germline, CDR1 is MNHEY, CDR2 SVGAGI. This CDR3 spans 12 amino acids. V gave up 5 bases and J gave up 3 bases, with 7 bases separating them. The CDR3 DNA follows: TGTGCCAGCAGTGAAGCGGACTATGGCTACACCTTC. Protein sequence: CASSEADYGYTF.

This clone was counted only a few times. The CDR3 DNA reads as TGTGCCTGGAGTGTATTTTCGGGAGGTGGGGCCAACGTCCTGACTTTC. Translating it yields CAWSVFSGGGANVLTF. This chain links TRBV30 with TRBJ2-6; TRBD2 matches 7 bases. CDR1 and CDR2 from the germline V gene are GTSNPN and SVGIG (reference sequence). The CDR3 consists of 16 residues. V was pared by 0 bases and J by 3 bases, with 5 bases of the junction left unmatched.

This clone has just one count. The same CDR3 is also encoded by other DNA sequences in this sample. The CDR3 DNA follows: TGTGCCAGCAGCTTAGGTCAGGGGGAAACTGAAGCTTTCTTT. Protein sequence: CASSLGQGETEAFF. This sequence joins TRBV7-9 and TRBJ1-1; TRBD1 agrees at 7 bases. Losses at the gene ends were 1 base for V and 5 bases for J; bases not matched to a gene: 4. Germline V gives CDR1 SEHNR, CDR2 FQNEAQ (reference sequence). CDR3 length: 14 amino acids.

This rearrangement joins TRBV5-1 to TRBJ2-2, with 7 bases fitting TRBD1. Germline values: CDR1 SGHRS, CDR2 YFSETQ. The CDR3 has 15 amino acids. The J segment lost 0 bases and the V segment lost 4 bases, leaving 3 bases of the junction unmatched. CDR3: CASSPGGSNTGELFF. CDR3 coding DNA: TGCGCCAGCAGCCCAGGGGGATCGAACACCGGGGAGCTGTTTTTT.

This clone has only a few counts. CDR3 sequence (DNA): TGTGCCTCTACGACAGACGTGAACACTGAAGCTTTCTTT. This gives the protein CASTTDVNTEAFF. The chain links TRBV10-3 to TRBJ1-1; weak D call: TRBD1 (5 bases). Germline CDR1 ENHRY, CDR2 SYGVKD. V was trimmed by 11 bases and J by 0 bases, leaving 13 bases between them. The CDR3 length is 13 residues.

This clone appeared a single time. CDR3 DNA sequence: TGTGCCAGCAGTGGACCCATAGAGGCCCCAGATACGCAGTATTTT. It encodes CASSGPIEAPDTQYF. The rearrangement uses TRBV2 and TRBJ2-3; no firm D call. With 4 bases removed from V and 4 bases from J, the gap between germline ends came to 15 bases. The V gene's germline CDR1 is SNHLY and CDR2 FYNNEI. CDR3 length equals 15 residues. The whole variable domain, remainder taken from reference TRBV2 and TRBJ2-3, is EPEVTQTPSHQVTQMGQEVILRCVPISNHLYFYWYRQILGQKVEFLVSFYNNEISEKSEIFDDQFSVERPDGSNFTLKIRSTKLEDSAMYFCASSGPIEAPDTQYFGPGTRLTVL.